A selection of T cell receptor beta chains follows, all from one sample in a study of blood T cell repertoires in COVID-19. Assay: immunoSEQ multiplex PCR; the TCRdb copy retains only in-frame clones and omits some. The profile shows 60,000 to 70,000 clones, 60% to 75% of them singletons. The source material was peripheral blood. All receptors come from a woman at least 80 years old with acute or convalescent COVID-19. Each CDR3 is given with its conserved first and last residue. A D gene is named only where the DNA matches it firmly. Where a row states a size, it is once, few, many or the class of an expanded clone; other rows omit it.

d_call: TRBD2; clone_size: .; v_call: TRBV19; j_call: TRBJ2-1; cdr3_aa: CASSTTSGSKNEQFF; cdr3_nt: TGTGCCAGTAGTACTACTAGCGGGAGTAAGAATGAGCAGTTCTTC
d_call: .; clone_size: .; v_call: TRBV28; j_call: TRBJ1-5; cdr3_aa: CASSPRRGFTGQPQHF; cdr3_nt: TGTGCCAGCAGTCCCCGGCGGGGTTTCACGGGTCAGCCCCAGCATTTT
d_call: .; clone_size: .; v_call: TRBV5-1; j_call: TRBJ1-1; cdr3_aa: CASSLRPTGTEAFF; cdr3_nt: TGCGCCAGCAGCTTGAGGCCCACGGGGACTGAAGCTTTCTTT
d_call: TRBD2; clone_size: .; v_call: TRBV28; j_call: TRBJ2-3; cdr3_aa: CASSDPGLSTDTQYF; cdr3_nt: TGTGCCAGCAGTGATCCGGGACTATCCACAGATACGCAGTATTTT
d_call: .; clone_size: .; v_call: TRBV7-8; j_call: TRBJ1-1; cdr3_aa: CASSLGDRRNTEAFF; cdr3_nt: TGTGCCAGCAGCTTAGGCGACAGGAGGAACACTGAAGCTTTCTTT
d_call: .; clone_size: .; v_call: TRBV7-9; j_call: TRBJ1-1; cdr3_aa: CASSPRIRVGTEAFF; cdr3_nt: TGTGCCAGCAGCCCTCGGATCAGGGTGGGCACTGAAGCTTTCTTT
d_call: TRBD2; clone_size: .; v_call: TRBV5-1; j_call: TRBJ2-1; cdr3_aa: CASSLEGSASGREQFF; cdr3_nt: TGCGCCAGCAGCTTGGAGGGTAGCGCTAGCGGGAGGGAGCAGTTCTTC
d_call: TRBD1; clone_size: .; v_call: TRBV29-1; j_call: TRBJ1-5; cdr3_aa: CSARDSLNQPQHF; cdr3_nt: TGCAGCGCCCGGGACAGTCTCAATCAGCCCCAGCATTTT
d_call: .; clone_size: .; v_call: TRBV28; j_call: TRBJ1-3; cdr3_aa: CASSLWEGSGNTIYF; cdr3_nt: TGTGCCAGCAGTTTATGGGAGGGATCTGGAAACACCATATATTTT
d_call: TRBD1; clone_size: few; v_call: TRBV19; j_call: TRBJ1-2; cdr3_aa: CASSVGTGNYGYTF; cdr3_nt: TGTGCCAGTAGTGTGGGGACAGGGAACTATGGCTACACCTTC
d_call: TRBD2; clone_size: .; v_call: TRBV11-3; j_call: TRBJ2-5; cdr3_aa: CASSLGVGGREETQYF; cdr3_nt: TGTGCCAGCAGCTTAGGAGTCGGCGGGAGGGAAGAGACCCAGTACTTC
d_call: TRBD1; clone_size: .; v_call: TRBV24-1; j_call: TRBJ2-2; cdr3_aa: CATMNGQANTGELFF; cdr3_nt: TGTGCCACGATGAATGGACAGGCCAACACCGGGGAGCTGTTTTTT
d_call: .; clone_size: few; v_call: TRBV4-1; j_call: TRBJ1-4; cdr3_aa: CASSQDLRAGNEKLFF; cdr3_nt: TGCGCCAGCAGCCAAGATCTAAGAGCCGGGAATGAAAAACTGTTTTTT
d_call: TRBD2; clone_size: few; v_call: TRBV4-3; j_call: TRBJ2-7; cdr3_aa: CASSQDGGEHEQYF; cdr3_nt: TGCGCCAGCAGCCAAGATGGGGGGGAACACGAGCAGTACTTC
d_call: TRBD1; clone_size: .; v_call: TRBV11-2; j_call: TRBJ1-2; cdr3_aa: CASSLETGVVGYTF; cdr3_nt: TGTGCCAGCAGCTTGGAGACAGGGGTGGTAGGCTACACCTTC
d_call: .; clone_size: .; v_call: TRBV6-2/TRBV6-3; j_call: TRBJ2-4; cdr3_aa: CASSSNPTSRAKNIQYF; cdr3_nt: TGTGCCAGCAGTTCGAACCCGACTTCTAGAGCCAAAAACATTCAGTACTTC
d_call: .; clone_size: few; v_call: TRBV24-1; j_call: TRBJ2-7; cdr3_aa: CATSESQGSEQYF; cdr3_nt: TGTGCCACCAGTGAGTCTCAGGGAAGCGAGCAGTACTTC
d_call: .; clone_size: .; v_call: TRBV28; j_call: TRBJ2-1; cdr3_aa: CASSLEVDPPEQFF; cdr3_nt: TGTGCCAGCAGTTTAGAGGTAGATCCGCCTGAGCAGTTCTTC
d_call: .; clone_size: .; v_call: TRBV18; j_call: TRBJ1-1; cdr3_aa: CASSPGGRSSEAFF; cdr3_nt: TGTGCCAGCTCACCCGGGGGTAGAAGTAGTGAAGCTTTCTTT
d_call: .; clone_size: .; v_call: TRBV24-1; j_call: TRBJ1-2; cdr3_aa: CATGQDYGYTF; cdr3_nt: TGTGCCACCGGACAAGACTATGGCTACACCTTC
d_call: .; clone_size: .; v_call: TRBV28; j_call: TRBJ1-2; cdr3_aa: CANNGGFGYTF; cdr3_nt: TGTGCCAACAATGGGGGGTTTGGCTACACCTTC
d_call: TRBD1; clone_size: once; v_call: TRBV5-1; j_call: TRBJ1-2; cdr3_aa: CASSLQTGNGYTF; cdr3_nt: TGCGCCAGCAGCTTGCAGACAGGGAATGGCTACACCTTC
d_call: .; clone_size: .; v_call: TRBV4-3; j_call: TRBJ1-1; cdr3_aa: CASSWRIGFEAFF; cdr3_nt: TGCGCCAGCAGCTGGAGAATAGGATTTGAAGCTTTCTTT
d_call: TRBD2; clone_size: .; v_call: TRBV7-2; j_call: TRBJ2-1; cdr3_aa: CASSPRTSGRFEQFF; cdr3_nt: TGTGCCAGCAGCCCGAGGACTAGCGGGAGATTTGAGCAGTTCTTC
d_call: TRBD1; clone_size: .; v_call: TRBV19; j_call: TRBJ2-5; cdr3_aa: CASSTAGTGEETQYF; cdr3_nt: TGTGCCAGTAGTACCGCCGGGACAGGGGAAGAGACCCAGTACTTC
d_call: TRBD1; clone_size: .; v_call: TRBV7-3; j_call: TRBJ2-7; cdr3_aa: CASSRGQGYEQYF; cdr3_nt: TGTGCCAGCAGCCGGGGACAGGGCTACGAGCAGTACTTC
d_call: .; clone_size: .; v_call: TRBV6-1; j_call: TRBJ1-2; cdr3_aa: CASSDTISNYGYTF; cdr3_nt: TGTGCCAGCAGTGACACCATTAGTAATTATGGCTACACCTTC
d_call: TRBD2; clone_size: .; v_call: TRBV5-1; j_call: TRBJ2-7; cdr3_aa: CASSGKGLAGGGEQYF; cdr3_nt: TGCGCCAGCAGCGGGAAGGGACTAGCGGGAGGAGGGGAGCAGTACTTC
d_call: .; clone_size: .; v_call: TRBV5-1; j_call: TRBJ2-4; cdr3_aa: CASSLNSQAKNIQYF; cdr3_nt: TGCGCCAGCAGCTTGAACAGTCAAGCCAAAAACATTCAGTACTTC
d_call: .; clone_size: .; v_call: TRBV6-6; j_call: TRBJ1-5; cdr3_aa: CASMASLGNQPQHF; cdr3_nt: TGTGCCAGCATGGCATCGTTGGGCAATCAGCCCCAGCATTTT
d_call: TRBD2; clone_size: .; v_call: TRBV5-6; j_call: TRBJ2-2; cdr3_aa: CASSLALAGTAGELFF; cdr3_nt: TGTGCCAGCAGCTTGGCCCTAGCGGGGACCGCTGGGGAGCTGTTTTTT
d_call: TRBD1; clone_size: .; v_call: TRBV19; j_call: TRBJ1-5; cdr3_aa: CASSTGQKNQPQHF; cdr3_nt: TGTGCCAGTAGTACGGGACAGAAGAATCAGCCCCAGCATTTT
d_call: TRBD1; clone_size: .; v_call: TRBV4-3; j_call: TRBJ1-2; cdr3_aa: CASSQETGYDYGYTF; cdr3_nt: TGCGCCAGCAGCCAAGAGACAGGGTACGACTATGGCTACACCTTC
d_call: TRBD2; clone_size: .; v_call: TRBV11-2; j_call: TRBJ2-1; cdr3_aa: CASSLAGDPYNEQFF; cdr3_nt: TGTGCCAGCAGCCTAGCGGGAGATCCCTACAATGAGCAGTTCTTC
d_call: .; clone_size: few; v_call: TRBV6-5; j_call: TRBJ2-1; cdr3_aa: CASTLYQEQFF; cdr3_nt: TGTGCCAGCACCTTATACCAGGAGCAGTTCTTC
d_call: .; clone_size: .; v_call: TRBV7-9; j_call: TRBJ2-3; cdr3_aa: CASSRSEGYGTDTQYF; cdr3_nt: TGTGCCAGCAGCCGATCTGAGGGATACGGCACAGATACGCAGTATTTT
d_call: TRBD2; clone_size: .; v_call: TRBV7-2; j_call: TRBJ2-5; cdr3_aa: CASSGAGGWRETQYF; cdr3_nt: TGTGCCAGCAGCGGAGCGGGAGGGTGGAGAGAGACCCAGTACTTC
d_call: .; clone_size: .; v_call: TRBV7-8; j_call: TRBJ1-1; cdr3_aa: CASTLVRGDTEAFF; cdr3_nt: TGTGCCAGCACCTTGGTGCGAGGAGACACTGAAGCTTTCTTT
d_call: .; clone_size: .; v_call: TRBV28; j_call: TRBJ1-1; cdr3_aa: CASSPQGIRNTEAFF; cdr3_nt: TGTGCCAGCAGTCCCCAGGGTATTCGGAACACTGAAGCTTTCTTT
d_call: .; clone_size: few; v_call: TRBV7-8; j_call: TRBJ2-7; cdr3_aa: CASSPDQRYEQYF; cdr3_nt: TGTGCCAGCAGCCCCGATCAGCGATACGAGCAGTACTTC
d_call: TRBD2; clone_size: .; v_call: TRBV7-2; j_call: TRBJ2-1; cdr3_aa: CASSSSGKHSYNEQFF; cdr3_nt: TGTGCCAGCAGCTCTAGCGGGAAGCACTCCTACAATGAGCAGTTCTTC
d_call: .; clone_size: .; v_call: TRBV28; j_call: TRBJ1-5; cdr3_aa: CASSPIQSPVFHQPQHF; cdr3_nt: TGTGCCAGCAGTCCAATCCAGTCCCCCGTATTTCATCAGCCCCAGCATTTT
d_call: TRBD1; clone_size: .; v_call: TRBV7-2; j_call: TRBJ2-2; cdr3_aa: CASSLVRGLGTGELFF; cdr3_nt: TGTGCCAGCAGCTTAGTCAGGGGGCTAGGCACCGGGGAGCTGTTTTTT
d_call: .; clone_size: .; v_call: TRBV9; j_call: TRBJ2-1; cdr3_aa: CASSVSYTNEQFF; cdr3_nt: TGTGCCAGCAGCGTATCGTATACAAATGAGCAGTTCTTC